This T cell receptor (beta chain) was found in a study of T cells in Graves' hyperthyroidism and ophthalmopathy. Across the whole study: Peripheral blood was acquired at first diagnosis, ahead of any therapy whatsoever.

Criteria for exclusion of patients were uncontrolled infection, other autoimmune disease, pregnancy or lactation. An approximately 9.4 ml volume of fresh peripheral blood provided the PBMCs. Notes on the study in general: Ophthalmopathy was separated from stable hyperthyroidism by a 13 V-J model.

A word on this clonotype: Its antigen is still unknown.

Amplified regions were TCR beta CDR3 sequences from RNA transcripts. A set of HTBI primers served as the primers for a first-round RT-PCR of the TCR CDR3. MiXCR, run by TCRdb on the multiplex PCR reads, gives a single entry per CDR3 protein. The data show about 340,000 distinct CDR3 sequences, 20% to 25% seen once. The sequence was collected from a woman aged 45 to 65 with Graves' hyperthyroidism. Sequenced material: blood.

CDR3 in DNA: TGTGCCAGCAGCTTCGGGGTCAGCAGCCAAGAGACCCAGTACTTC. This encodes CASSFGVSSQETQYF. The chain combines TRBV7-9 with TRBJ2-5; a possible D gene is TRBD2 (5 bases). The CDR3 totals 15 residues. The germline V gene encodes CDR1 SEHNR and CDR2 FQNEAQ (reference sequence). Trimming took off 3 bases at V and 1 base at J, with 12 bases between the two ends.